This T cell receptor (beta chain) was sequenced during a study of blood T cells in healthy people across ages. Through a sample-barcoded 5' primer and a J-beta primer mix, a second PCR was run for about 7 to 12 cycles. TCRdb used MiXCR to reprocess the 5' RACE reads, holding one entry per CDR3 protein. The data contain almost 300,000 distinct CDR3 sequences, roughly 27% of them singletons. The length of the CDR3 is 14 residues. After removal of 4 bases from V and 4 bases from J, the junction contained 8 bases not matched to a gene. The germline V gene encodes CDR1 SQVTM and CDR2 ANQGSEA. This chain connects TRBV29-1 to TRBJ2-3, with TRBD2 matching 7 bases. This receptor was identified in a woman between 70 and 85 years old in good health. The source material was blood. Here the CDR3 reads CSVGGRKMADTQYF. CDR3 bases: TGCAGCGTTGGCGGGAGAAAGATGGCAGATACGCAGTATTTT.